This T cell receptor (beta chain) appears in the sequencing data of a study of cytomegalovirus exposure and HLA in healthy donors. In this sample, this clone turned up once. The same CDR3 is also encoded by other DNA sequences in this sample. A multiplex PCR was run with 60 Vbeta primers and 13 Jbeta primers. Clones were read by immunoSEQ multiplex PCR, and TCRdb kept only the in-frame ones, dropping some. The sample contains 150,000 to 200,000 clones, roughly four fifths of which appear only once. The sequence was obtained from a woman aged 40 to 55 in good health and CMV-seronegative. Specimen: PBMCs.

The chain's CDR3 is CASSVGASGTYEQYF. CDR3 DNA sequence: TGTGCCAGCAGCGTAGGTGCTAGCGGGACCTACGAGCAGTACTTC. The gene calls are TRBV9 and TRBJ2-7, with 9 bases that match TRBD2. The CDR3 has 15 residues. Trimming cost V 0 bases and J 2 bases; bases outside gene matches: 3. The germline V gene has CDR1 SGDLS and CDR2 YYNGEE. The full variable domain, with the rest looked up from reference TRBV9 and TRBJ2-7, is DSGVTQTPKHLITATGQRVTLRCSPRSGDLSVYWYQQSLDQGLQFLIQYYNGEERAKGNILERFSAQQFPDLHSELNLSSLELGDSALYFCASSVGASGTYEQYFGPGTRLTVT.